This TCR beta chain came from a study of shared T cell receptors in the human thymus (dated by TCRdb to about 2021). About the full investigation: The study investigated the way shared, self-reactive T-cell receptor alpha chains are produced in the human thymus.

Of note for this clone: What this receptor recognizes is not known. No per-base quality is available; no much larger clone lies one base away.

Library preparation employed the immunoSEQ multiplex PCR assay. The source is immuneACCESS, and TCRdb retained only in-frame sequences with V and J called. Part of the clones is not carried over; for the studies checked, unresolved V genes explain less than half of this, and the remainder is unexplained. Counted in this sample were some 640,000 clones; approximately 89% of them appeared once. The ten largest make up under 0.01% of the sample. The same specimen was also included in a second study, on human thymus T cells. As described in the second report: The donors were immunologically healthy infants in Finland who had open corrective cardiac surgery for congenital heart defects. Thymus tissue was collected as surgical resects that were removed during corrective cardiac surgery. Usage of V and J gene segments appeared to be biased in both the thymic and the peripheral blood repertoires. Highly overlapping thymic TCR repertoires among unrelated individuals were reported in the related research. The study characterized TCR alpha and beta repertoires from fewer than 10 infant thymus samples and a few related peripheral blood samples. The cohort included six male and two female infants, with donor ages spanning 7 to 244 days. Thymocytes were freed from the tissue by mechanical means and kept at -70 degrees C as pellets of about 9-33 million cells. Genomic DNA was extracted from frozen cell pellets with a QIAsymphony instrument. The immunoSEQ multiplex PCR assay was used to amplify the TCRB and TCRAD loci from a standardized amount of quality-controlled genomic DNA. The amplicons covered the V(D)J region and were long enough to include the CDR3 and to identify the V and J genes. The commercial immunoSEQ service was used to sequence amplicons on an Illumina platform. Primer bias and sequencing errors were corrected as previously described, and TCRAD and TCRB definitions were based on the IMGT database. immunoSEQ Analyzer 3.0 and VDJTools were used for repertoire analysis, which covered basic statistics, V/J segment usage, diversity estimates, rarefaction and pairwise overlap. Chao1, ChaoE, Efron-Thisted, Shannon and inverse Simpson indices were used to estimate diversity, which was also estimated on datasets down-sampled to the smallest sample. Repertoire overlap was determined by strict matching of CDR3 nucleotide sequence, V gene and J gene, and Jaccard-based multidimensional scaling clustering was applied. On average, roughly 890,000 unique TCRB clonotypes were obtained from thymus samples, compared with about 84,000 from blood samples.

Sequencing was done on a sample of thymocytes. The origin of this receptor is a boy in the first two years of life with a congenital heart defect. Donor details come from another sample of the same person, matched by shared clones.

CDR3 protein: CAWRAIRLAGITDTQYF. At the DNA level, the sequence is TGTGCCTGGAGGGCCATCCGACTAGCGGGAATTACAGATACGCAGTATTTT. The rearrangement joined TRBV30 to TRBJ2-3; 11 bases in between match TRBD2. The CDR3 contains 17 residues, cysteine and phenylalanine counted. Only CDR3 DNA remains: 51 bases, in frame from the first base. Here V drops 3 bases and J drops 3 bases, and the junction holds 11 bases not matched to any gene. CDR1 and CDR2 are drawn from the germline V gene (reference sequence): GTSNPN, SVGIG.